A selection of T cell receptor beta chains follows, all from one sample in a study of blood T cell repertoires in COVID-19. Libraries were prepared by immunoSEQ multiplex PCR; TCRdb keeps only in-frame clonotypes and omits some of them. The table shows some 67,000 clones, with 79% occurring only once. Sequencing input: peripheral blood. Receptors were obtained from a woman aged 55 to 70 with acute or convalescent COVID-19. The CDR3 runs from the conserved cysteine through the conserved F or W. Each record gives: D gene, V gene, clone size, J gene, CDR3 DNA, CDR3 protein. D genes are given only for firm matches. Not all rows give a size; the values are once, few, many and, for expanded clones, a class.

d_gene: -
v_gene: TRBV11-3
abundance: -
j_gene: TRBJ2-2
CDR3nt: TGTGCCAGCAGCGCGGGACAGATAAACACCGGGGAGCTGTTTTTT
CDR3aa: CASSAGQINTGELFF

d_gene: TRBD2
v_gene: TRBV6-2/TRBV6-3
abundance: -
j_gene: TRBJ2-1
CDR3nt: TGTGCCAGCAGCCCCCCCCTCGGGACTAGCTCCTACAATGAGCAGTTCTTC
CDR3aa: CASSPPLGTSSYNEQFF

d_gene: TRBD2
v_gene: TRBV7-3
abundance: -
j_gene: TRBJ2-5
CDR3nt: TGTGCCAGCAGCTTAGGGACTAGCGGGGGCCAGTACTTC
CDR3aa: CASSLGTSGGQYF

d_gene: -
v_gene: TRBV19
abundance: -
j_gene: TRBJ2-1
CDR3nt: TGTGCCAGTAGTATCCTCGGCAGGGCCAATGAGCAGTTCTTC
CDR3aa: CASSILGRANEQFF

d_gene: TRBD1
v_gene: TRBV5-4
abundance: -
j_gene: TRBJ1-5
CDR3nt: TGTGCCAGCAGCCAAGGGACAGGAAATCAGCCCCAGCATTTT
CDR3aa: CASSQGTGNQPQHF

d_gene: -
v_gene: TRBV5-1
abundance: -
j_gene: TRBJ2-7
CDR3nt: TGCGCCAGCAGCTTGCGGGCGGCCACTAGCTTGGGCTCCTACGAGCAGTACTTC
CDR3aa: CASSLRAATSLGSYEQYF

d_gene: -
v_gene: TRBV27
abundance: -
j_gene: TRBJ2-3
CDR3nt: TGTGCCAGCCAAGAGTGGGGCCCGGGAGCTACGCAGTATTTT
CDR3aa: CASQEWGPGATQYF

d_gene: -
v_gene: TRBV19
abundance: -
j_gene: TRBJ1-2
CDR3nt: TGTGCCAGTAGTATAGGGATGGAGGGGCTCTATGGCTACACCTTC
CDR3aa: CASSIGMEGLYGYTF

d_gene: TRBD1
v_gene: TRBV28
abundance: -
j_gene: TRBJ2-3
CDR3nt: TGTGCCAGCAGTCCAATACAGGGGGTAATAGATACGCAGTATTTT
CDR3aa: CASSPIQGVIDTQYF

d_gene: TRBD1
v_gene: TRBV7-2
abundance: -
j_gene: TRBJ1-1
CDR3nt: TGTGCCAGCAACCCCGGAACGAGGGGGCGTGTCACTGAAGCTTTCTTT
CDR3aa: CASNPGTRGRVTEAFF

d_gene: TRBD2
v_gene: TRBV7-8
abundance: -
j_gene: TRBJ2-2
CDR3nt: TGTGCCAGCAGCCACTCCGGGGGGGGGAACACCGGGGAGCTGTTTTTT
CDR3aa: CASSHSGGGNTGELFF

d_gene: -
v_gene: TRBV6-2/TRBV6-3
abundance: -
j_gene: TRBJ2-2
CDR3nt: TGTGCCAGCAGCCCCCAAGACACTACCGGGGAGCTGTTTTTT
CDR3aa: CASSPQDTTGELFF

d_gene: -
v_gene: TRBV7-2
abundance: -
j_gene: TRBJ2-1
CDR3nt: TGTGCCAGCAGCTTAGGACTAGAAGTTGAGCAGTTCTTC
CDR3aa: CASSLGLEVEQFF

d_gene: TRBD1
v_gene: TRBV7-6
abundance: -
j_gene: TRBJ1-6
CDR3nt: TGTGCCAGCAGCTCCCGACAGGGGGCTAATTCACCCCTCCACTTT
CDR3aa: CASSSRQGANSPLHF

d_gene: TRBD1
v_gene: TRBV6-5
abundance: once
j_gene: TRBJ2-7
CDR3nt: TGTGCCAGCAGTTTCTCCGGGACAGGGGACTACGAGCAGTACTTC
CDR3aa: CASSFSGTGDYEQYF

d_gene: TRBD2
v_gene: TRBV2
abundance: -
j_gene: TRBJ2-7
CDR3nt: TGTGCCAGTAGCGGGGGGCCCTACGAGCAGTACTTC
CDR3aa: CASSGGPYEQYF

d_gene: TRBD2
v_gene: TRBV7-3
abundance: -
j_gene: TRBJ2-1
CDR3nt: TGTGCCAGCAGCTTAACTAGCGGGGGTACGGAGCAGTTCTTC
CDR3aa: CASSLTSGGTEQFF

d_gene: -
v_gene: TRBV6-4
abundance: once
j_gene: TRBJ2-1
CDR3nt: TGTGCCAGCAGTGACAGGGGCAGTGTCTACAATGAGCAGTTCTTC
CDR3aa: CASSDRGSVYNEQFF

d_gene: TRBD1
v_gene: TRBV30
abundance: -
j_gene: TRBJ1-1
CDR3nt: TGTGCCTGGAGCGCCATTGGGGACAGGGGCGACACTGAAGCTTTCTTT
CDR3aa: CAWSAIGDRGDTEAFF

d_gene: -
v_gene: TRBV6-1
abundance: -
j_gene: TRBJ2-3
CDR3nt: TGTGCCAGCAGTGAAGCAATCAGCGGATCAGATACGCAGTATTTT
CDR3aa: CASSEAISGSDTQYF

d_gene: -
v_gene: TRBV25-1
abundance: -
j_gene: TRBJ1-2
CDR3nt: TGTGCCAGCAGTAAACAGGGTTCTGGGGGCTACACCTTC
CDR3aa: CASSKQGSGGYTF

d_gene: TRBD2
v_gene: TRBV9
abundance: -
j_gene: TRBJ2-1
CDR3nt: TGTGCCAGCAGCGCCGGGACTAGCGACTCGGGCCCGGGGTACAATGAGCAGTTCTTC
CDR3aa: CASSAGTSDSGPGYNEQFF

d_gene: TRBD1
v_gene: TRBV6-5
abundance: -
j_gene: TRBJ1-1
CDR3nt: TGTGCCAGCAGTCAGACAGGGACCACTGAAGCTTTCTTT
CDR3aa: CASSQTGTTEAFF

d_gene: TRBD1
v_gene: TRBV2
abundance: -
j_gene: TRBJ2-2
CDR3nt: TGTGCCAGCAGTGATTTGGGACAGGGGAACACCGGGGAGCTGTTTTTT
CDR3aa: CASSDLGQGNTGELFF

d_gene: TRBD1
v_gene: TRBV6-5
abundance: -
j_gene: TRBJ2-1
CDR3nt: TGTGCTTTAAATCGGGACAGGGTATACAATGAGCAGTTCTTC
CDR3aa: CALNRDRVYNEQFF

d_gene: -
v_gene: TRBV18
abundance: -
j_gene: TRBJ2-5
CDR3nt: TGTGCCAGTATCCGTGGGGCCCAAGAGACCCAGTACTTC
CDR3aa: CASIRGAQETQYF

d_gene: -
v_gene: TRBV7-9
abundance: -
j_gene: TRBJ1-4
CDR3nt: TGTGCCAGCAGCCGAGGGACAAATACGGTCCAACTGTTTTTT
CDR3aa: CASSRGTNTVQLFF

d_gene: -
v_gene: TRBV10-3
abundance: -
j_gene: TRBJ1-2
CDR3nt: TGTGCCATCAGTAAAGTTATTGGGGACACAAGCTATGGCTACACCTTC
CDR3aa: CAISKVIGDTSYGYTF

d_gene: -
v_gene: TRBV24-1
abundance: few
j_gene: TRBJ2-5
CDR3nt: TGTGCCACCAGTGTGCGGGGCAGGGAGACCCAGTACTTC
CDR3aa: CATSVRGRETQYF

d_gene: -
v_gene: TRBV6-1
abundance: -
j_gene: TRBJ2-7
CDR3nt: TGTGCCAGCACCGCATACAGCTCCTACGAGCAGTACTTC
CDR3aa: CASTAYSSYEQYF

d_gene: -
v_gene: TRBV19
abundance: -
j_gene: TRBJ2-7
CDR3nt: TGTGCCAGTACCCCGGGCAGGGCGGCCCTCCAGCAGTACTTC
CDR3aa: CASTPGRAALQQYF

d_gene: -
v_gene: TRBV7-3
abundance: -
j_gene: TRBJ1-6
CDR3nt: TGTGCCAGCAGCTTAACAGCGAGCTCCTATAATTCACCCCTCCACTTT
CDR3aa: CASSLTASSYNSPLHF

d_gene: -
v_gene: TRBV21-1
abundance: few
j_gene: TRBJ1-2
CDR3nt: TGTGCCAGCAGCCCAGGGGGCGGGGATGGCTACACCTTC
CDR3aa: CASSPGGGDGYTF

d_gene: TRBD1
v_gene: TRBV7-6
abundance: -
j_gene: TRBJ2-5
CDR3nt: TGTGCCAGCAGCCCTGGACAGGGATACCAAGAGACCCAGTACTTC
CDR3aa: CASSPGQGYQETQYF

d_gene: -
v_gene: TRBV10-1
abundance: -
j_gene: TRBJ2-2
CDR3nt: TGCGCCAGCAGTGAGTCGTCCAGTGACACCGGGGAGCTGTTTTTT
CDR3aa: CASSESSSDTGELFF

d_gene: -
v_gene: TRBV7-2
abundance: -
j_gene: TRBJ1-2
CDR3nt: TGTGCCAGCAGCTTAGTGATTGGCAGGGGCGCCACCTCGGGCGGCTACACCTTC
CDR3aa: CASSLVIGRGATSGGYTF

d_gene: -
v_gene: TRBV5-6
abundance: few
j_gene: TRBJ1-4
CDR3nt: TGTGCCAGCAGCTTGTCCCTTGTGGGGGGACTGTTTTTT
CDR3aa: CASSLSLVGGLFF

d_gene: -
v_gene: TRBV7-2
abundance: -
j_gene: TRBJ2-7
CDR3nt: TGTGCCAGCAGCCTCTCAGCGAGCTCCTACGAGCAGTACTTC
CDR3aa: CASSLSASSYEQYF

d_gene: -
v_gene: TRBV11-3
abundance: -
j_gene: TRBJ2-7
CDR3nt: TGTGCCAGCAGCTTAGGAGGCCACGAGCAGTACTTC
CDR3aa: CASSLGGHEQYF

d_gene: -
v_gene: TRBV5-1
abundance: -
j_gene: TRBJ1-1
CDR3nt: TGCGCCAGCAGCCAGGAAACAACGAACACTGAAGCTTTCTTT
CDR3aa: CASSQETTNTEAFF

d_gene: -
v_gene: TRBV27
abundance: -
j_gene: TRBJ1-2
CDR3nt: TGTGCCAGCAGCCAAACGGGGGATGGCTACACCTTC
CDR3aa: CASSQTGDGYTF

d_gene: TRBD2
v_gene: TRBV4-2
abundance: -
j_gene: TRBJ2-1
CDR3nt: TGTGCCAGCAGCCAGGGACTAGCGGGGGGGCAGGAAGAGCAGTTCTTC
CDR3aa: CASSQGLAGGQEEQFF

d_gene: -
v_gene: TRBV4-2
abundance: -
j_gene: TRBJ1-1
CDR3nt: TGTGCCAGCAGCCATTATTCCGCCCGCCAGACTGAAGCTTTCTTT
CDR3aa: CASSHYSARQTEAFF

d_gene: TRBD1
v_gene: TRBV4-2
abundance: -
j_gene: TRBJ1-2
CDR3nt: TGTGCCAGCAGCCCGAGTATCGGGACAGCCGCCTATGGCTACACCTTC
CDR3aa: CASSPSIGTAAYGYTF

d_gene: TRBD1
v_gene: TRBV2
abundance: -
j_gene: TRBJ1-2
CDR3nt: TGTGCCAGCAGGGGACAGCTTAGACGAACGACCTATGGCTACACCTTC
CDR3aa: CASRGQLRRTTYGYTF

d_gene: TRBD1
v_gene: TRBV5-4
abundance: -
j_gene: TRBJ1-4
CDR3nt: TGTGCCAGCAGCTTCGGACAGGATGGAACCGAAAAACTGTTTTTT
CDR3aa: CASSFGQDGTEKLFF